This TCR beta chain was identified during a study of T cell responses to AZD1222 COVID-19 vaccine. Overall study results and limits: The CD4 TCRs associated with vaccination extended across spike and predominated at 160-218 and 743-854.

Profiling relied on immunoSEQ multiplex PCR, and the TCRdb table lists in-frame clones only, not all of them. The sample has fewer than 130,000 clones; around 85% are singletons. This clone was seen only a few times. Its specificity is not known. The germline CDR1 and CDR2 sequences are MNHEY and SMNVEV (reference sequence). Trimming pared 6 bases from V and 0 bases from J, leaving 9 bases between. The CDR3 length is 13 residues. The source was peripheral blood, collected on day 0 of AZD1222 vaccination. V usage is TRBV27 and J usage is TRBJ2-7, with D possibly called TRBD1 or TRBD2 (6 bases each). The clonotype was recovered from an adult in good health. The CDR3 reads CASSGGRSYEQYF. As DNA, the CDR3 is TGTGCCAGCAGCGGGGGCCGCTCCTACGAGCAGTACTTC.